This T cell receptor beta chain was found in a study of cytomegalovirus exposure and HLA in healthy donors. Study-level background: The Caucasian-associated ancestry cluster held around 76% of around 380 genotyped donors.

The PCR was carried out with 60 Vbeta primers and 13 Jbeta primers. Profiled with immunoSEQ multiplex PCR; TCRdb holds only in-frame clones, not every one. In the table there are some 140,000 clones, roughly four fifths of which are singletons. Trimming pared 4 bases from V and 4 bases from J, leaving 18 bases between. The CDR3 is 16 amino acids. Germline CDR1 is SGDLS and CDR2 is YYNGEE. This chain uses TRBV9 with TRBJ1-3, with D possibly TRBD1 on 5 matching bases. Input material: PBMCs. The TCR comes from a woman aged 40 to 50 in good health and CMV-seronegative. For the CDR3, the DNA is TGTGCCAGCAGCTCAGGGACTTGGACGCCGGGAAACACCATATATTTT. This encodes CASSSGTWTPGNTIYF.